What follows are 32 T cell receptor beta chains derived from one specimen sequenced in a study of blood T cell repertoires in COVID-19 (dated by TCRdb to the early 2020s). Library prep was done by the immunoSEQ multiplex PCR assay. TCRdb provides this immuneACCESS table in a form limited to in-frame rearrangements. Some clones are lacking; in checked studies, under half of them reflect an unresolved V gene, and why the rest are absent is not known. Within this sample are tens of thousands of clones, with around 84% of them counted one time only. Over 15% of the sample comes from the top ten. Sequencing used peripheral blood. These receptors were obtained from a man between 65 and 79 years old with active COVID-19.

The genes are TRBV7-2 and TRBJ1-1, with 7 bases aligning to TRBD1. Germline V gene lookup returns CDR1 SGHTA and CDR2 FQGNSA. The CDR3 spans 13 residues. V dropped 5 bases and J dropped 11; count of bases not matched to a gene: 11. CDR3 sequence: CASSEERAGGAFF. The CDR3 DNA sequence: TGTGCCAGCAGCGAAGAAAGAGCAGGGGGGGCTTTCTTT.

This chain links TRBV2 with TRBJ1-5; unclear D gene. The germline CDR1 and CDR2 sequences are SNHLY and FYNNEI. V was shortened by 3 bases and J by 7 bases, with 10 bases between the two germline ends. The CDR3 covers 13 residues. CDR3 sequence: CASSDKAGQPQHF. The CDR3 DNA follows: TGTGCCAGCAGTGACAAGGCGGGCCAGCCCCAGCATTTT.

The chain joins TRBV28 to TRBJ1-1, with D tentatively TRBD1 (5 bases). Germline V gene lookup returns CDR1 MDHEN and CDR2 SYDVKM. Between the trimmed V and J ends, which lost 2 bases and 8 bases, there was a span of 9 bases. The CDR3 extends over 12 amino acids. In DNA, the CDR3 is TGTGCCAGCAGTTTAACAGGACAAGAAGCTTTCTTT. Its translation: CASSLTGQEAFF.

The chain carries TRBV11-3 and TRBJ2-1; maybe TRBD1 (5 bases). V was trimmed by 1 base and J by 8 bases, leaving 12 bases between them. The length of the CDR3 is 14 residues. Per germline, CDR1 SGHNT and CDR2 YENEEA. The chain's CDR3 is CASSLGQGMDEQFF. The CDR3 DNA reads TGTGCCAGCAGCTTAGGGCAGGGTATGGATGAGCAGTTCTTC.

CDR3 bases: TGTGCCAGCAGCCGCTCGCTCAACAGGGGCACAGATACGCAGTATTTT. This encodes CASSRSLNRGTDTQYF. This chain links TRBV7-8 with TRBJ2-3; possible D gene TRBD1, 6 bases. From germline, CDR1 is SGHVS and CDR2 FQNEAQ. The CDR3 is 16 amino acids. Trimming left V 5 bases short and J 1 base short, with 16 bases between.

CDR3 protein: CASSILGTGNSNQPQHF. The CDR3 DNA reads as TGTGCCAGTAGTATCTTGGGGACAGGGAATAGCAATCAGCCCCAGCATTTT. This chain joins TRBV19 and TRBJ1-5; 9 positions match TRBD1. CDR3 length: 17 residues. The germline V gene encodes CDR1 LNHDA and CDR2 SQIVND (reference sequence). Trimming took 3 bases from V and 0 from J; bases not matched to a gene: 6.

V is TRBV6-5 and J is TRBJ1-2, with D unclear. Trimming took 5 bases from V and 4 from J, leaving 8 bases between them. The CDR3 consists of 12 residues. Germline values: CDR1 MNHEY, CDR2 SVGAGI. The CDR3 sequence is CASSTRLYGYTF. The CDR3 DNA sequence: TGTGCCAGCAGTACCCGACTCTATGGCTACACCTTC.

This chain joins TRBV6-1 and TRBJ1-2; no reliable D call. V shed 1 base and J shed 2 bases, with 11 bases lying between them. This CDR3 comprises 15 residues. Germline V gene data show CDR1 as MNHNS and CDR2 as SASEGT. CDR3 nucleotides: TGTGCCAGCAGTGAAGTATTCACAGAAAACTATGGCTACACCTTC. Encoded protein: CASSEVFTENYGYTF.

The chain employs TRBV14 and TRBJ2-1; a possible D gene is TRBD1 (6 bases). The CDR3 totals 15 residues. V was pared by 5 bases and J by 9 bases, with 20 bases between. CDR1 and CDR2 from the germline V gene are SGHDN and FVKESK. DNA of the CDR3: TGTGCCAGCAGCTCCCTTCCCCCCTTAGGGGGTGAGCAGTTCTTC. Protein: CASSSLPPLGGEQFF.

This clone has only one observation. CDR3 in DNA: TGTGCCTGGTCGCGGGCGGGTGGCACTGAAGCTTTCTTT. Protein product: CAWSRAGGTEAFF. The chain has TRBV30 and TRBJ1-1, with unresolved D. The CDR3 spans 13 residues. Germline V gene lookup returns CDR1 GTSNPN and CDR2 SVGIG (reference sequence). V was cut by 5 bases and J by 4 bases, with 14 bases left in between.

CDR3 DNA: TGTGCCAGCAGCCGAAGACAGGGGTTGGCTGAGACCCAGTACTTC. It yields the protein CASSRRQGLAETQYF. The chain combines TRBV28 with TRBJ2-5, with 8 bases fitting TRBD1. The V segment lost 6 bases and the J segment 5 bases; nucleotides outside the gene matches: 11. The germline V gene encodes CDR1 MDHEN and CDR2 SYDVKM. CDR3 size: 15 residues.

The chain combines TRBV4-1 with TRBJ2-7; 9 bases match TRBD1. With V trimmed by 1 base and J by 0 bases, 16 bases remained unmatched. The CDR3 spans 20 residues. CDR1 is MGHRA, CDR2 YSYEKL, per germline. CDR3 protein: CASSQGPGQGVGRASYEQYF. CDR3 DNA: TGCGCCAGCAGCCAAGGACCGGGACAGGGTGTCGGGAGAGCCTCCTACGAGCAGTACTTC.

The J gene is TRBJ2-1, the V gene TRBV6-2 or TRBV6-3; TRBD2 aligns across 9 bases. Germline V lookup: CDR1 MNHEY, CDR2 SVGEGT. The ends lost 0 bases at V and 12 bases at J; junction bases unmatched: 6. This CDR3 contains 14 residues. CDR3 protein: CASSYSGGRGRQFF. The CDR3 DNA is TGTGCCAGCAGTTACTCAGGCGGGAGGGGCAGGCAGTTCTTC.

In DNA form, the CDR3 reads TGTGCCAGCAGACTAGCGGGTAACTACGAGCAGTACTTC. This gives the protein CASRLAGNYEQYF. The chain is built from TRBV6-5 and TRBJ2-7; 9 bases match TRBD2. The germline CDR1 and CDR2 sequences are MNHEY and SVGAGI. The CDR3 is 13 residues long. The J segment lost 3 bases and the V segment lost 6 bases, leaving 3 bases of the junction unmatched.

This chain's CDR3 is CAIYDNEQFF. For the CDR3, the DNA is TGTGCCATCTATGACAATGAGCAGTTCTTC. This sequence joins TRBV11-3 and TRBJ2-1; no reliable D call. Looked up from germline, CDR1 is SGHNT and CDR2 is YENEEA. Trimming removed 10 bases from V and 5 bases from J, with 6 bases in between. The CDR3 contains 10 residues.

The DNA for the CDR3 is TGTGCCAGCAGCGCAACCGGGGTCAGTAATTCACCCCTCCACTTT. Protein: CASSATGVSNSPLHF. This chain links TRBV9 with TRBJ1-6, with unresolved D. Germline loops: CDR1 SGDLS, CDR2 YYNGEE. CDR3 size: 15 residues. Trimming removed 3 bases at V and 6 bases at J, with 13 bases between.

V and J are TRBV5-1 and TRBJ2-1, with TRBD1 identical over 9 bases. J lost 3 bases, V lost 6 bases, and 7 bases had no gene match. Germline CDR1 is SGHRS and CDR2 is YFSETQ. The CDR3 has 15 residues. The CDR3 nucleotides read TGCGCCAGCATGACCACAGGGGGCAACTACAATGAGCAGTTCTTC. It is translated as CASMTTGGNYNEQFF. The full variable domain, rest sourced from reference TRBV5-1 and TRBJ2-1, is KAGVTQTPRYLIKTRGQQVTLSCSPISGHRSVSWYQQTPGQGLQFLFEYFSETQRNKGNFPGRFSGRQFSNSRSEMNVSTLELGDSALYLCASMTTGGNYNEQFFGPGTRLTVL.

This clone appeared a single time. The gene calls are TRBV28 and TRBJ1-2, with 8 bases identical to TRBD1. The junction had 17 bases not matched to a gene; V was cut back by 5 bases and J by 6 bases. The CDR3 is made up of 17 amino acids. Germline V gene lookup returns CDR1 MDHEN and CDR2 SYDVKM. The CDR3, as DNA: TGTGCCAGCAGTAATCCCCGGCTGGGACAGGCGATCCATGGCTACACCTTC. It codes for CASSNPRLGQAIHGYTF.

J is TRBJ1-6 and V is TRBV11-2; 9 nucleotides line up with TRBD1. Unmatched junction bases numbered 7, after V lost 1 base and J lost 9 bases. Germline CDR1 reads SGHAT; CDR2 reads FQNNGV. The CDR3 runs to 16 residues. CDR3 residues: CASSLGAGTGSSPLHF. The DNA of the CDR3 is TGTGCCAGCAGCTTAGGAGCGGGGACAGGGTCTTCACCCCTCCACTTT.

The rearrangement links TRBV5-4 to TRBJ2-7; 8 nucleotides line up with TRBD2. The CDR3 loop spans 15 amino acids. CDR1 SGHNT and CDR2 YYREEE come from the germline V gene (reference sequence). V gave up 4 bases and J gave up 7 bases; unmatched junction bases: 13. The CDR3 sequence: CASSPAGTRMGEQYF. CDR3 bases: TGTGCCAGCAGCCCCGCCGGGACTAGAATGGGTGAGCAGTACTTC.

The table lists this clone with a count of one. The rearrangement uses TRBV5-1 and TRBJ2-7; 8 bases align to TRBD2. V was clipped by 4 bases and J by 2 bases; unmatched bases: 8. Germline CDR1 is SGHRS and CDR2 is YFSETQ. CDR3 length: 15 residues. The CDR3 DNA follows: TGCGCCAGCAGCGTTCTGACTAGCGAGACCTACGAGCAGTACTTC. Protein: CASSVLTSETYEQYF.

The chain joins TRBV13 to TRBJ2-5; tentative D call: TRBD2 (6 bases). V was trimmed by 11 bases and J by 9 bases, leaving 19 bases between them. Germline CDR1 PRHDT, CDR2 FYEKMQ (reference sequence). CDR3 length: 12 amino acids. DNA for the CDR3: TGTGCCTCCCGCCTGTACCGGGGGTCCCAGTACTTC. As protein: CASRLYRGSQYF. Together with reference TRBV13 and TRBJ2-5, the CDR3 gives the full variable domain: AAGVIQSPRHLIKEKRETATLKCYPIPRHDTVYWYQQGPGQDPQFLISFYEKMQSDKGSIPDRFSAQQFSDYHSELNMSSLELGDSALYFCASRLYRGSQYFGPGTRLLVL.

The chain uses TRBV7-2 and TRBJ1-2, with a tentative D call TRBD1 (5 bases). The germline V and J ends were trimmed by 1 base and 1 base, with 7 bases remaining between them. This CDR3 contains 14 residues. Germline V gives CDR1 SGHTA, CDR2 FQGNSA. The CDR3 nucleotides read TGTGCCAGCAGCTTAGGACAGAATAACTATGGCTACACCTTC. Its translation is CASSLGQNNYGYTF.

The chain employs TRBV6-2 or TRBV6-3 and TRBJ2-1; 8 bases align to TRBD1. This CDR3 is 18 amino acids long. Germline V gene lookup returns CDR1 MNHEY and CDR2 SVGEGT. V shed 5 bases and J 4 bases; nucleotides not matched to a gene: 16. CDR3 sequence: CASSVFRGRRGVYNEQFF. The CDR3 region has the DNA TGTGCCAGCAGTGTCTTCAGGGGGCGCCGAGGGGTTTACAATGAGCAGTTCTTC.

The gene calls are TRBV6-5 and TRBJ2-2, with 11 bases lining up with TRBD1. J lost 4 bases, V lost 8 bases, and 9 bases had no gene match. This CDR3 has 16 amino acids. Germline V gene data show CDR1 as MNHEY and CDR2 as SVGAGI. The CDR3 bases are TGTGCCAGCGGATACTCCGGGACAGGGGGCACCGGGGAGCTGTTTTTT. This gives the protein CASGYSGTGGTGELFF.

The V gene is TRBV27, the J gene TRBJ2-3; the match to TRBD2 covers 9 bases. The CDR3 is made up of 19 amino acids. The germline gives CDR1 MNHEY, CDR2 SMNVEV (reference sequence). J lost 6 bases, V lost 5 bases, and 21 bases had no gene match. The CDR3 region is CASSPPGRVLAGPGDTQYF. CDR3 bases: TGTGCCAGCAGTCCCCCGGGGCGTGTCCTAGCGGGGCCGGGGGATACGCAGTATTTT.

In DNA, the CDR3 is TGTGCCAGCTCCCCCGGGACATTGATATATGGTGGCTACACCTTC. Amino acids: CASSPGTLIYGGYTF. The gene calls are TRBV18 and TRBJ1-2; D perhaps matches TRBD1 (6 bases). This CDR3 is 15 amino acids long. Trimming took off 6 bases at V and 7 bases at J, with 21 bases between the two ends. CDR1 is KGHSH, CDR2 LQKENI, per germline.

This clone was counted once. The rearrangement links TRBV16 to TRBJ1-5; 7 bases align to TRBD1. V shed 4 bases and J 7 bases; nucleotides not matched to a gene: 7. CDR3 length equals 14 residues. In germline, CDR1 is KGHSY, CDR2 FQNENV. Here the CDR3 reads CASSLSGGMQPQHF. CDR3 bases: TGTGCCAGCAGCCTATCAGGGGGAATGCAGCCCCAGCATTTT.

The rearrangement links TRBV7-2 to TRBJ2-5; no reliable D call. The V gene lost 5 bases and the J gene lost 5 bases, with 18 bases spanning the gap. The germline gives CDR1 SGHTA, CDR2 FQGNSA. CDR3 size: 15 residues. The CDR3 reads CASSGQVPFRETQYF. CDR3 nucleotide sequence: TGTGCCAGCAGCGGTCAGGTGCCGTTTAGGGAGACCCAGTACTTC.

This clone was seen a handful of times. V is TRBV7-2 and J is TRBJ2-1, with 11 bases fitting TRBD2. The CDR3 is 15 amino acids. V dropped 3 bases and J dropped 3; count of bases not matched to a gene: 1. Germline values: CDR1 SGHTA, CDR2 FQGNSA. CDR3 DNA: TGTGCCAGCAGCTTGACTAGCGGGAACTACAATGAGCAGTTCTTC. Its protein is CASSLTSGNYNEQFF.

CDR3 region: CASSRGRLTEAFF. The CDR3 DNA follows: TGTGCCAGTAGCAGGGGGCGGCTCACTGAAGCTTTCTTT. The V call is TRBV19, the J call TRBJ1-1; the match to TRBD1 covers 8 bases. The ends lost 6 bases at V and 4 bases at J; junction bases unmatched: 4. CDR3 length: 13 amino acids. In germline, CDR1 is LNHDA, CDR2 SQIVND (reference sequence).

The gene calls are TRBV28 and TRBJ2-5, with D perhaps matching TRBD1 (6 bases). V lost 4 bases to trimming and J lost 4 bases, with 19 bases between them. This CDR3 spans 16 amino acids. Per the germline V gene, CDR1 is MDHEN and CDR2 is SYDVKM. The CDR3 protein is CASSWGIRQGRETQYF. Written as DNA, the CDR3 is TGTGCCAGCAGTTGGGGAATTAGGCAGGGGCGAGAGACCCAGTACTTC.